This T cell receptor (beta chain) was recorded in a study of shared clonotypes between healthy human individuals. Germline assignment: CDR1 LNHDA and CDR2 SQIVND (reference sequence). The CDR3 loop spans 13 amino acids. The ends lost 4 bases at V and 5 bases at J; junction bases unmatched: 3. Per the original data handling: Filtering of immunoSEQ junctional sequences could not match full-length read filtering. Generated by immunoSEQ multiplex PCR, the TCRdb table keeps only in-frame clones and is missing some. Clone size and the V and J calls come from that table; the DNA yielded D and trimming. The sample has around 2,000,000 clones; 90% to 95% are singletons.

The chain recombines TRBV19 with TRBJ2-3; 7 bases align to TRBD1. The source is a man aged 18 to 29 in good health. Sequenced input: naive CD4+ T cells sorted from blood. Subset of the sample: CD45RA+ positively selected. CDR3 in DNA: TGTGCCAGTAGTAAGGGGGCGGGAGATACGCAGTATTTT. Protein product: CASSKGAGDTQYF.